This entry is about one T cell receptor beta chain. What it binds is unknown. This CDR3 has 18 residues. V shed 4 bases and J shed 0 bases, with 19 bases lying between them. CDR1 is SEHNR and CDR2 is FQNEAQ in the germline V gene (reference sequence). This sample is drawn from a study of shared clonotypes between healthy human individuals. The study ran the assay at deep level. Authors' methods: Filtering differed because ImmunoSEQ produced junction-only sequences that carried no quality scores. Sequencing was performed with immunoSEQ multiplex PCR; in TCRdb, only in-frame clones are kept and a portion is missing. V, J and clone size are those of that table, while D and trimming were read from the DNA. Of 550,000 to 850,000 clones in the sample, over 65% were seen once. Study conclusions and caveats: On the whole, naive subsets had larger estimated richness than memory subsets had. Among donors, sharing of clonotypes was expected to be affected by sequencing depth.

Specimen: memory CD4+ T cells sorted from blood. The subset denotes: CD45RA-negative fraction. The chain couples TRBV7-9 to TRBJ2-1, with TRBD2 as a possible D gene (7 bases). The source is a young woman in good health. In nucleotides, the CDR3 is TGTGCCAGCAGCTCCGAGGGAGGGGGGACAAGCTCCTACAATGAGCAGTTCTTC. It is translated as CASSSEGGGTSSYNEQFF.